Included here is one TCR beta chain sequence, with context. This clone turned up a few times. Its recognized antigen is unknown. No base qualities exist here, and no much larger clone lies one base off it. These data originate in a study of blood T cell repertoires in COVID-19 (dated by TCRdb to between 2020 and 2021). For context, the study as a whole: The collaborator samples originated in the United States, Italy and Spain and spanned the acute and convalescent phases of COVID-19. The prospective study material was composed of cDNA or gDNA derived from T cells, B-cell-depleted T cells, or PBMCs. Deeply sampled blood TCRbeta repertoires from subjects exposed to, actively infected with, or recovered from COVID-19 were included in the dataset. The repertoires were made available in a free public database intended to serve as a resource for research on the immune response to SARS-CoV-2. The samples were drawn from two sources: the first 160 participants of the ongoing ImmuneRACE study, and fewer than 1,500 subjects contributed by 6 global collaborators. A de-identified subject ID, COVID-19 status, age in years and sex were almost always included in the sample metadata. Where available, HLA class I and class II types were obtained from metadata supplied by the sample provider rather than from assay-based typing.

The junction shows trimming of 0 bases on V and 6 bases on J, plus 7 bases between the germline ends. CDR1 and CDR2 are drawn from the germline V gene: SGHRS, YFSETQ. Including the terminal cysteine and phenylalanine, the CDR3 comprises 13 residues. The DNA shown is the 39-base CDR3, in frame from base 1. The paper's findings and limits, for the study overall: The quantity of clinical and demographic metadata differed by source and by participant and was supplied without curation.

Participants in the prospective study were enrolled through a virtual design, were aged about 18 to 90 years, and lived in roughly 26 United States geographic areas. To assign participants to cohorts, the prospective study relied on clinical history that participants themselves reported in a screening survey and a study questionnaire. Recovered participants in ImmuneRACE Cohort 3 were defined as having two consecutive negative NP/OP PCR tests, clearance from a healthcare professional, or resolution of symptoms. In the prospective study, whole blood, serum and a nasopharyngeal or oropharyngeal swab were collected from each participant by mobile phlebotomists. Prospective study participants could optionally give additional blood draws and questionnaires over a roughly 2-month period. Before DNA extraction, prospective study blood samples were shipped either frozen or at room temperature. TCRbeta CDR3 regions were amplified from genomic DNA using the immunoSEQ Assay, a bias-controlled multiplex PCR. Turning to the authors' computational methods: Within the assay, amplification of reference gene primers was used to estimate how many nucleated cells each sample contained. Sequence reads were collapsed and filtered to measure the absolute abundance of every unique TCRbeta CDR3 rearrangement. For each sample, productive Simpson clonality was calculated as the square root of Simpson's diversity index over productive rearrangements. TCRdb holds this immuneACCESS table with in-frame rearrangements only. Some clones are missing; in checked studies, unresolved V genes explain under half, and the rest has no known cause. That table supplies the V and J calls and clone size; D and trimming were determined from the DNA. The sample table contains hundreds of thousands of clones; only one count was recorded for around 87% of them. Approximately 1.5% of the sample is in the top ten clones.

Source material: PBMCs or T cells enriched from blood (not recorded which). This clonotype was obtained from a woman aged 45 to 65 who had recovered from COVID-19. The chain links TRBV5-1 with TRBJ2-1; the D gene is perhaps TRBD2, from 5 matching bases. The CDR3: CASSLARGNEQFF. Read as DNA, the sequence is TGCGCCAGCAGCTTGGCCCGGGGCAATGAGCAGTTCTTC.